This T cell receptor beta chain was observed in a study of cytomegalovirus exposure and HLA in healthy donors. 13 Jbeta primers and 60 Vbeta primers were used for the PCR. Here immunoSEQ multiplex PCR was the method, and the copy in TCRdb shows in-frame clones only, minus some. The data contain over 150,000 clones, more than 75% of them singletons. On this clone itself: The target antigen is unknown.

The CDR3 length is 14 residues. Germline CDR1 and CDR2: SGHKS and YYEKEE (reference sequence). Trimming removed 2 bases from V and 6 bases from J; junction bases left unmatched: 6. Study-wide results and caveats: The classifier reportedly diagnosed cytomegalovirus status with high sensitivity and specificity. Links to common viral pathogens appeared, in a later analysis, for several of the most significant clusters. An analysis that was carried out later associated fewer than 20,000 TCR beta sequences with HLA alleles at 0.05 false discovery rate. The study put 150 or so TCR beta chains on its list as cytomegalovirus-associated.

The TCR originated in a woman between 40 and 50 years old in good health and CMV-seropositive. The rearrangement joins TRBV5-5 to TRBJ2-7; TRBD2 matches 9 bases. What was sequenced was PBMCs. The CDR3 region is CASSLMTSGPEQYF. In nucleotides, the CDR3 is TGTGCCAGCAGCTTAATGACTAGCGGTCCCGAGCAGTACTTC.